Listed below are T cell receptor beta chains from one sample, sequenced in a study of T cell responses to AZD1222 COVID-19 vaccine. Sequencing was performed with immunoSEQ multiplex PCR; in TCRdb, only in-frame clones are kept and a portion is missing. The top ten clones hold about 4.6% of a sample with 150,000 to 200,000 clones, around 94% of them seen once. The sequencing here drew on peripheral blood, taken 28 days after the second AZD1222 dose. These receptors all come from an adult who received the AZD1222 COVID-19 vaccine. Each CDR3 is given with its conserved first and last residue. The D gene is left open where the match is weak. Only some rows state a clone size, as once, few, many or a class for expanded clones.

D gene | J gene | V gene | clone size | CDR3 protein | CDR3 DNA
TRBD2 | TRBJ2-1 | TRBV9 | . | CASSPVGSGAYNEQFF | TGTGCCAGCAGCCCTGTGGGGAGCGGGGCTTACAATGAGCAGTTCTTC
. | TRBJ2-7 | TRBV21-1 | . | CASAPRDKPYEQYF | TGTGCCAGCGCCCCACGGGACAAGCCCTACGAGCAGTACTTC
TRBD1 | TRBJ1-1 | TRBV5-1 | . | CASSSTQGAGLNTEAFF | TGCGCCAGCAGCTCCACTCAGGGGGCCGGATTGAACACTGAAGCTTTCTTT
. | TRBJ2-1 | TRBV19 | . | CASSFGGPSSYNEQFF | TGTGCCAGTAGTTTTGGCGGGCCGAGCTCCTACAATGAGCAGTTCTTC
. | TRBJ2-7 | TRBV4-1 | once | CASSQFGAPGYEQYF | TGCGCCAGCAGCCAATTTGGAGCCCCGGGCTACGAGCAGTACTTC
. | TRBJ1-6 | TRBV18 | . | CASSPSYRGNSPLHF | TGTGCCAGCTCACCCTCGTATCGGGGGAATTCACCCCTCCACTTT
TRBD1 | TRBJ2-1 | TRBV7-9 | . | CASSPEDRANEQFF | TGTGCCAGCAGCCCCGAGGACAGGGCGAATGAGCAGTTCTTC
. | TRBJ1-5 | TRBV28 | . | CASIPHSYVGPQHF | TGTGCCAGCATCCCCCACTCCTACGTGGGGCCCCAGCATTTT
. | TRBJ2-5 | TRBV13 | . | CASRVGGTGKTQYF | TGTGCCAGCAGGGTAGGAGGGACGGGAAAGACCCAGTACTTC
TRBD1 | TRBJ1-2 | TRBV2 | . | CASRTGVGNGYTF | TGTGCCAGCAGGACAGGGGTGGGGAATGGCTACACCTTC
. | TRBJ1-2 | TRBV9 | . | CASSVDPRYGYTF | TGTGCCAGCAGCGTAGACCCTCGGTATGGCTACACCTTC
TRBD2 | TRBJ2-7 | TRBV3-1/TRBV3-2 | . | CAERGTRPYEQYF | TGTGCCGAACGAGGGACTAGACCCTACGAGCAGTACTTC
TRBD1 | TRBJ1-5 | TRBV7-8 | . | CASSFRPGGGNQPQHF | TGTGCCAGCAGCTTTAGGCCAGGGGGAGGCAATCAGCCCCAGCATTTT
. | TRBJ1-2 | TRBV28 | . | CASTSGNYGYTF | TGTGCCAGCACCTCAGGGAACTATGGCTACACCTTC
. | TRBJ1-1 | TRBV28 | . | CASSFISAGMNTEAFF | TGTGCCAGCAGTTTCATTTCGGCAGGGATGAACACTGAAGCTTTCTTT
. | TRBJ2-5 | TRBV28 | . | CASSSWGADTQETQYF | TGTGCCAGCAGCTCCTGGGGGGCGGACACCCAGGAGACCCAGTACTTC
. | TRBJ1-2 | TRBV18 | . | CASSPRLQDLYGYTF | TGTGCCAGCTCACCAAGATTGCAGGACTTATATGGCTACACCTTC
TRBD1 | TRBJ2-5 | TRBV6-5 | . | CASRFTGDETQYF | TGTGCCAGCAGATTCACAGGGGACGAGACCCAGTACTTC
TRBD2 | TRBJ2-1 | TRBV7-9 | . | CASSPVLAGSNEQFF | TGTGCCAGCAGCCCTGTGCTAGCGGGGAGCAATGAGCAGTTCTTC
. | TRBJ2-7 | TRBV5-6 | . | CASSQEGTAYEQYF | TGTGCCAGCAGCCAGGAGGGGACTGCCTACGAGCAGTACTTC
. | TRBJ1-2 | TRBV7-2 | . | CASSLRVEGPRLNYGYTF | TGTGCCAGCAGCCTGAGGGTCGAAGGACCTCGCCTTAACTATGGCTACACCTTC
. | TRBJ1-1 | TRBV9 | . | CASKSLGNEAFF | TGTGCCAGCAAGTCCCTAGGGAATGAAGCTTTCTTT
. | TRBJ1-4 | TRBV11-2 | . | CASSSRLGRTTNEKLFF | TGTGCCAGCAGCTCCAGACTCGGACGTACAACTAATGAAAAACTGTTTTTT
. | TRBJ2-3 | TRBV28 | . | CASSLRPGDTQYF | TGTGCCAGCAGTTTAAGACCGGGGGATACGCAGTATTTT
TRBD2 | TRBJ2-2 | TRBV27 | . | CASSFGRHSLAGTNTGELFF | TGTGCCAGCAGTTTCGGCCGTCACAGCCTAGCGGGAACGAACACCGGGGAGCTGTTTTTT
. | TRBJ1-3 | TRBV10-2 | . | CASRGGRGTGNTIYF | TGCGCCAGCCGGGGCGGGAGGGGAACTGGAAACACCATATATTTT
TRBD1 | TRBJ2-7 | TRBV11-2 | . | CASSLGQGAYEQYF | TGTGCCAGCAGCTTAGGACAGGGCGCCTACGAGCAGTACTTC
. | TRBJ2-7 | TRBV5-1 | once | CASWALPYEQYF | TGCGCCAGCTGGGCACTCCCCTACGAGCAGTACTTC
. | TRBJ1-5 | TRBV2 | . | CASSGPPDKLNQPQHF | TGTGCCAGCAGTGGCCCCCCTGACAAGCTAAATCAGCCCCAGCATTTT
TRBD2 | TRBJ2-1 | TRBV14 | . | CASSPTRKLAGVYNEQFF | TGTGCCAGCAGCCCAACCCGGAAGCTAGCGGGAGTATACAATGAGCAGTTCTTC
. | TRBJ1-5 | TRBV7-2 | . | CASSLAAGFRQPQHF | TGTGCCAGCAGCTTAGCAGCAGGGTTTAGGCAGCCCCAGCATTTT
. | TRBJ2-1 | TRBV21-1 | . | CASSDTEGGEEIYNEQFF | TGTGCCAGCAGCGATACAGAAGGGGGGGAAGAAATCTACAATGAGCAGTTCTTC
TRBD1 | TRBJ2-2 | TRBV23-1 | . | CASSPTGAGTGELFF | TGCGCCAGCAGTCCGACAGGGGCGGGGACCGGGGAGCTGTTTTTT
TRBD2 | TRBJ2-3 | TRBV9 | . | CASSVGLAGVTDTQYF | TGTGCCAGCAGCGTCGGACTAGCGGGAGTGACAGATACGCAGTATTTT
TRBD1 | TRBJ2-2 | TRBV27 | . | CASRPTGGANTGELFF | TGTGCCAGCAGACCCACAGGGGGCGCGAACACCGGGGAGCTGTTTTTT
TRBD1 | TRBJ2-7 | TRBV7-8 | . | CASSSDRGHEQYF | TGTGCCAGCAGCTCCGACAGGGGACACGAGCAGTACTTC
. | TRBJ1-2 | TRBV6-1 | . | CASSESYYGYTF | TGTGCCAGCAGTGAATCGTACTATGGCTACACCTTC
. | TRBJ2-7 | TRBV11-1 | . | CASSLYLESSEQYF | TGTGCCAGCAGCTTATATCTCGAGTCCTCCGAGCAGTACTTC
. | TRBJ1-1 | TRBV4-1 | . | CARSPLGQGRAEAFF | TGCGCCCGCAGCCCACTGGGGCAGGGTCGCGCTGAAGCTTTCTTT
TRBD2 | TRBJ2-1 | TRBV7-6 | . | CASSLAGQRERADEQFF | TGTGCCAGCAGCTTAGCGGGCCAGCGGGAGCGTGCGGATGAGCAGTTCTTC
TRBD2 | TRBJ2-7 | TRBV13 | . | CASSSQRDSYEQYF | TGTGCCAGCAGCTCCCAGCGGGACTCCTACGAGCAGTACTTC
. | TRBJ1-1 | TRBV5-1 | . | CASSLDRINTEAFF | TGCGCCAGCAGCTTGGACAGGATTAACACTGAAGCTTTCTTT
TRBD1 | TRBJ1-4 | TRBV6-5 | . | CASRQGNDEKLFF | TGTGCCAGCAGACAGGGGAATGATGAAAAACTGTTTTTT
. | TRBJ1-2 | TRBV2 | . | CSFKNQDVHYTF | TGCTCATTTAAAAACCAGGACGTACACTACACCTTC
TRBD1 | TRBJ1-1 | TRBV20-1 | . | CSANRGTEAFF | TGCAGTGCTAACAGGGGCACTGAAGCTTTCTTT
. | TRBJ1-2 | TRBV18 | . | CASSPGGAEPYGYTF | TGTGCCAGCTCCCCCGGCGGGGCAGAACCCTATGGCTACACCTTC
. | TRBJ1-1 | TRBV27 | . | CASSFIGSQLMNTEAFF | TGTGCCAGCAGTTTTATCGGGTCCCAATTAATGAACACTGAAGCTTTCTTT
TRBD2 | TRBJ2-1 | TRBV4-1 | . | CASSHDGASGRPRDNEQFF | TGCGCCAGCAGCCATGATGGGGCTAGCGGGAGGCCCAGAGACAATGAGCAGTTCTTC
. | TRBJ2-2 | TRBV3-1/TRBV3-2 | . | CASSQSRFGELFF | TGTGCCAGCAGCCAATCTAGATTCGGGGAGCTGTTTTTT
. | TRBJ1-4 | TRBV6-5 | . | CASSYSITTTNEKLFF | TGTGCCAGCAGTTACTCGATTACCACAACTAATGAAAAACTGTTTTTT
TRBD2 | TRBJ2-1 | TRBV5-1 | . | CASSLVSGAGQFF | TGCGCCAGCAGCTTGGTTAGCGGGGCCGGGCAGTTCTTC
. | TRBJ1-2 | TRBV28 | . | CATPSGNPYGYTF | TGTGCCACCCCCTCGGGAAATCCCTATGGCTACACCTTC
. | TRBJ2-5 | TRBV6-5 | . | CASRSSGRGETQYF | TGTGCCAGCAGATCGAGCGGTAGGGGAGAGACCCAGTACTTC
TRBD2 | TRBJ2-1 | TRBV5-6 | . | CASSSRETPYNEQFF | TGTGCCAGCAGCTCGCGGGAGACCCCCTACAATGAGCAGTTCTTC
. | TRBJ1-1 | TRBV28 | . | CASSPTLTLHTEAFF | TGTGCCAGCAGTCCTACCTTGACACTTCACACTGAAGCTTTCTTT
. | TRBJ2-2 | TRBV5-8 | . | CASSFSGGTGELFF | TGTGCCAGCAGCTTCAGTGGGGGCACCGGGGAGCTGTTTTTT
TRBD1 | TRBJ2-5 | TRBV6-6 | . | CASSGLQGALETQYF | TGTGCCAGCAGTGGCCTACAGGGGGCGCTAGAGACCCAGTACTTC